These 21 T cell receptor beta chains were sequenced from one sample in a study of shared clonotypes between healthy human individuals. Method: immunoSEQ multiplex PCR; TCRdb's copy keeps in-frame clones and lacks some. This sample has around 720,000 clones, with around four fifths found just once. Sample: memory CD4+ T cells sorted from blood. As for subset: CD45RA-negative fraction. Receptors originate from a woman under 40 in good health.

The chain links TRBV5-1 to TRBJ1-3, with unresolved D. The CDR3 runs to 15 residues. V was pared by 2 bases and J by 0 bases, with 9 bases between. Germline V CDR1 and CDR2: SGHRS, YFSETQ. CDR3 in DNA: TGCGCCAGCAGCTTCGACGGTTTCTCTGGAAACACCATATATTTT. It specifies CASSFDGFSGNTIYF.

CDR3 coding DNA: TGTGCCAGCAGCCAGGACGGGAACACCGGGGAGCTGTTTTTT. Residues: CASSQDGNTGELFF. This chain joins TRBV4-2 and TRBJ2-2; D unclear. Germline V gene sequence: CDR1 LGHNA, CDR2 YNFKEQ. The CDR3 consists of 14 residues. V gave up 3 bases and J gave up 1 base, with 6 bases separating them.

About this clone itself: The junction and the germline gene differ at one end; a read error may be behind it. The chain couples TRBV5-1 to TRBJ2-7; TRBD1 matches at 10 bases. CDR1 is SGHRS and CDR2 is YFSETQ in the germline V gene. CDR3 length equals 16 residues. The CDR3 nucleotides read TGCGCCAGCAGCCTAACCGGGACAGGGGTCTCCTTCGAGCAGTACTTC. Its translation: CASSLTGTGVSFEQYF.

This clone was seen more than once but under ten times. The CDR3 spells CASSSSERVKGEQYF. The CDR3, as DNA: TGTGCCAGCAGCTCCTCAGAGCGGGTAAAGGGCGAGCAGTACTTC. The chain recombines TRBV28 with TRBJ2-7; D perhaps matches TRBD2 (6 bases). Germline V gene data show CDR1 as MDHEN and CDR2 as SYDVKM. The CDR3 totals 15 residues. Trimming took off 6 bases at V and 6 bases at J, with 21 bases between the two ends.

A remark on this clone: Possible read error: a much larger clone is one base away. The same CDR3 also results from other DNA sequences found in this sample. The CDR3, as DNA: TGTGCCAGCAGTGCACCGGGACAGGGGAATGAAAAACTGTTTTTT. This translates into CASSAPGQGNEKLFF. V is TRBV28 and J is TRBJ1-4; TRBD1 aligns across 10 bases. Germline CDR1 reads MDHEN; CDR2 reads SYDVKM. J was trimmed by 5 bases and V by 5 bases; bases with no gene match: 5. This CDR3 is built from 15 residues.

A remark on this clone: Distinct nucleotide sequences in the sample also encode this CDR3. V usage is TRBV25-1 and J usage is TRBJ2-3; 7 positions match TRBD2. Germline V gene lookup returns CDR1 MGHDK and CDR2 SYGVNS. V was clipped by 4 bases and J by 3 bases; unmatched bases: 7. There are 15 residues in the CDR3. The CDR3, as DNA: TGTGCCAGCAGTGGTACGGGGACTATTACAGATACGCAGTATTTT. As protein: CASSGTGTITDTQYF.

This clone was found many times. The chain employs TRBV5-1 and TRBJ2-1, with D uncertain. The germline CDR1 and CDR2 sequences are SGHRS and YFSETQ. The CDR3 has 13 amino acids. V lost 0 bases and J lost 5, with 6 bases in between. The CDR3: CASSLEPDNEQFF. In DNA, the CDR3 is TGCGCCAGCAGCTTGGAGCCAGACAATGAGCAGTTCTTC.

J is TRBJ2-2 and V is TRBV28; no reliable D call. Deletions cut 6 bases from V and 6 bases from J, with 5 bases between. This CDR3 region has 11 residues. Germline loops: CDR1 MDHEN, CDR2 SYDVKM. The CDR3 region is CASSIPGELFF. The CDR3 DNA sequence: TGTGCCAGCAGCATCCCCGGGGAGCTGTTTTTT. Looking up the rest from reference TRBV28 and TRBJ2-2 gives the full variable domain: DVKVTQSSRYLVKRTGEKVFLECVQDMDHENMFWYRQDPGLGLRLIYFSYDVKMKEKGDIPEGYSVSREKKERFSLILESASTNQTSMYLCASSIPGELFFGEGSRLTVL.

The rearrangement uses TRBV2 and TRBJ1-3; D is undetermined. The germline V gene encodes CDR1 SNHLY and CDR2 FYNNEI. The CDR3 has 15 residues. Trimming took off 6 bases at V and 0 bases at J, with 12 bases between the two ends. DNA for the CDR3: TGTGCCAGCAGACGGGAGGCTAACTCTGGAAACACCATATATTTT. Protein product: CASRREANSGNTIYF.

The V call is TRBV7-8, the J call TRBJ2-1, with 7 bases matching TRBD2. Per germline, CDR1 SGHVS and CDR2 FQNEAQ. The CDR3 extends over 14 amino acids. V dropped 8 bases and J dropped 7; count of bases not matched to a gene: 11. The CDR3 loop is CASSRGGPGNEQFF. The CDR3 DNA reads TGTGCCAGCTCACGGGGAGGGCCTGGGAATGAGCAGTTCTTC.

In this sample, this clone turned up a few times. The genes are TRBV5-6 and TRBJ1-2, with D perhaps matching TRBD1 (6 bases). Trimming stripped 1 base from V and 8 bases from J, with 24 bases between. CDR3 length equals 17 residues. Germline CDR1 reads SGHDT; CDR2 reads YYEEEE. CDR3 nucleotides: TGTGCCAGCAGCTTGATGGCAACAGGGAGGGACCCTAGGGGCTACACCTTC. Protein product: CASSLMATGRDPRGYTF.

This clone was recorded once. The rearrangement joins TRBV28 to TRBJ1-1; the D is unclear. The CDR3 covers 15 residues. V shed 4 bases and J shed 6 bases, with 18 bases lying between them. Per germline, CDR1 MDHEN and CDR2 SYDVKM. CDR3 coding DNA: TGTGCCAGCAGTTCGTCGCCGACCTGGCGGCCTGAAGCTTTCTTT. Amino acid sequence: CASSSSPTWRPEAFF. Complete variable domain (other parts from reference TRBV28 and TRBJ1-1): DVKVTQSSRYLVKRTGEKVFLECVQDMDHENMFWYRQDPGLGLRLIYFSYDVKMKEKGDIPEGYSVSREKKERFSLILESASTNQTSMYLCASSSSPTWRPEAFFGQGTRLTVV.

This clone turned up a few times. The chain couples TRBV5-1 to TRBJ2-2; 14 bases are shared with TRBD2. After removal of 6 bases from V and 7 bases from J, the junction contained 5 bases not matched to a gene. This CDR3 comprises 15 residues. Germline CDR1 reads SGHRS; CDR2 reads YFSETQ. The chain's CDR3 is CASTYGLAGGGELFF. DNA for the CDR3: TGCGCCAGCACTTACGGACTAGCGGGAGGCGGGGAGCTGTTTTTT.

This chain links TRBV6-5 with TRBJ1-1, with D unclear. CDR3 length: 12 amino acids. Trimming took off 8 bases at V and 5 bases at J, with 12 bases between the two ends. CDR1 and CDR2 (germline): MNHEY, SVGAGI. The CDR3 coding sequence is TGTGCCAGCGAAAATCCCGGGACTGAAGCTTTCTTT. Residues: CASENPGTEAFF.

This rearrangement joins TRBV19 to TRBJ2-7; D is tentatively TRBD1 or TRBD2 (5 bases each). V gave up 4 bases and J gave up 12 bases, with 19 bases separating them. This CDR3 is built from 13 residues. The germline gives CDR1 LNHDA, CDR2 SQIVND (reference sequence). CDR3 loop: CASSNPGRLKLYF. The CDR3 nucleotides are TGTGCCAGTAGTAACCCGGGACGGCTGAAACTGTACTTC.

This chain joins TRBV19 and TRBJ2-2; 14 positions agree with TRBD2. The CDR3 loop spans 18 amino acids. Germline values: CDR1 LNHDA, CDR2 SQIVND (reference sequence). J lost 5 bases, V lost 6 bases, and 11 bases had no gene match. CDR3 amino acids: CASRRSRLAGGPTGELFF. In nucleotides, the CDR3 is TGTGCCAGTAGACGCTCCCGACTAGCGGGAGGGCCAACCGGGGAGCTGTTTTTT. Combining the CDR3 with reference TRBV19 and TRBJ2-2 gives the whole variable domain DGGITQSPKYLFRKEGQNVTLSCEQNLNHDAMYWYRQDPGQGLRLIYYSQIVNDFQKGDIAEGYSVSREKKESFPLTVTSAQKNPTAFYLCASRRSRLAGGPTGELFFGEGSRLTVL.

The chain is built from TRBV21-1 and TRBJ2-7; the tabulated D call, TRBD2, remains unverified against the DNA. TRBV21-1 is assigned pseudogene status. The CDR3 is 21 residues long. This chain's CDR3 is CASSKVSRGTSGRSTPGEQYF. The CDR3 nucleotides are TGTGCCAGCAGCAAAGTGTCAAGAGGGACTAGCGGGAGGTCGACCCCTGGAGAGCAGTACTTC.

The chain couples TRBV11-3 to TRBJ2-1; maybe TRBD1 (6 bases). Germline CDR1 reads SGHNT; CDR2 reads YENEEA. The CDR3 loop spans 16 amino acids. V shed 4 bases and J shed 0 bases, with 13 bases lying between them. CDR3 sequence reads: CASSYAGASSYNEQFF. In nucleotides, the CDR3 is TGTGCCAGCAGCTACGCAGGGGCTAGCTCCTACAATGAGCAGTTCTTC. Together with reference TRBV11-3 and TRBJ2-1, the CDR3 gives the full variable domain: EAGVVQSPRYKIIEKKQPVAFWCNPISGHNTLYWYLQNLGQGPELLIRYENEEAVDDSQLPKDRFSAERLKGVDSTLKIQPAELGDSAVYLCASSYAGASSYNEQFFGPGTRLTVL.

V gene TRBV27 combines with J gene TRBJ1-5; 7 bases are a match to TRBD1. Trimming at V came to 5 bases and at J to 4 bases, leaving 5 bases not matched to a gene. Germline CDR1 is MNHEY and CDR2 is SMNVEV (reference sequence). The CDR3 has 14 amino acids. This CDR3 is CASSRSGGNQPQHF. In nucleotides, the CDR3 is TGTGCCAGCAGTCGGTCAGGGGGTAATCAGCCCCAGCATTTT.

This clone has a single count. This chain links TRBV5-1 with TRBJ2-7; 11 bases map to TRBD2. The CDR3 is made up of 18 amino acids. Germline V gene data show CDR1 as SGHRS and CDR2 as YFSETQ. The V gene end was trimmed by 3 bases and the J gene end by 1 base; junction bases not matched to a gene: 12. The CDR3 region is CASSSDTTSGAKSYEQYF. CDR3 sequence (DNA): TGCGCCAGCAGCTCGGATACGACTAGCGGGGCAAAATCCTACGAGCAGTACTTC. Full variable domain (missing parts from reference TRBV5-1 and TRBJ2-7): KAGVTQTPRYLIKTRGQQVTLSCSPISGHRSVSWYQQTPGQGLQFLFEYFSETQRNKGNFPGRFSGRQFSNSRSEMNVSTLELGDSALYLCASSSDTTSGAKSYEQYFGPGTRLTVT.

This chain links TRBV28 with TRBJ2-5; D is uncertain. V lost 5 bases and J 1 base, leaving 11 bases between the germline ends. CDR1 and CDR2 from the germline V gene are MDHEN and SYDVKM. This CDR3 has 14 amino acids. The CDR3: CASSVGSRQETQYF. CDR3 nucleotides: TGTGCCAGCAGTGTGGGATCACGCCAAGAGACCCAGTACTTC.